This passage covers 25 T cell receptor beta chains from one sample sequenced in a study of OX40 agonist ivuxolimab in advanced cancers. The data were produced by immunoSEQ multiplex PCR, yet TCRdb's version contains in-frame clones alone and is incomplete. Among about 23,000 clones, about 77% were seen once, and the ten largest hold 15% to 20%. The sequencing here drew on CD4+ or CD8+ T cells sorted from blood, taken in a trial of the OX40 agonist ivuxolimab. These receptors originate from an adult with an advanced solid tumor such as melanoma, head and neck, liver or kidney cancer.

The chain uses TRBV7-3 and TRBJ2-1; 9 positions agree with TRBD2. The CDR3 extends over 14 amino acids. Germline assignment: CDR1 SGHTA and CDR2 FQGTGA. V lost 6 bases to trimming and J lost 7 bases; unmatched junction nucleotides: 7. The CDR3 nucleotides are TGTGCCAGCAGGCAAAGCGGGAGGTCTAATGAGCAGTTCTTC. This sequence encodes CASRQSGRSNEQFF. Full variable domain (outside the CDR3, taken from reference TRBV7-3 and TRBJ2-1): GAGVSQTPSNKVTEKGKYVELRCDPISGHTALYWYRQSLGQGPEFLIYFQGTGAADDSGLPNDRFFAVRPEGSVSTLKIQRTERGDSAVYLCASRQSGRSNEQFFGPGTRLTVL.

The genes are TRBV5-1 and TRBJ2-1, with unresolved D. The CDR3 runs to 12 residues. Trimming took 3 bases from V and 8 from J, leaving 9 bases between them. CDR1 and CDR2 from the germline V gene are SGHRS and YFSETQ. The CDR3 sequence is CASSSGEHEQFF. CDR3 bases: TGCGCCAGCAGCTCAGGAGAACATGAGCAGTTCTTC.

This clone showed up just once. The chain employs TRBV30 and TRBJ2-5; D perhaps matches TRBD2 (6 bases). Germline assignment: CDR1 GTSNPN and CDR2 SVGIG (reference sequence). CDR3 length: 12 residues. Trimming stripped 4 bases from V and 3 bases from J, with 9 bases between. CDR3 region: CAWKGGKETQYF. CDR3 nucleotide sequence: TGTGCCTGGAAAGGAGGGAAAGAGACCCAGTACTTC.

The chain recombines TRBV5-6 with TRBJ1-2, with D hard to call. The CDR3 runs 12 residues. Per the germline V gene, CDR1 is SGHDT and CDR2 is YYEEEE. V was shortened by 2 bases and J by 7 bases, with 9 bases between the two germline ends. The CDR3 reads CASSLREAGYTF. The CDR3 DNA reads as TGTGCCAGCAGCTTAAGGGAAGCTGGCTACACCTTC.

CDR3 coding DNA: TGTGCCAGCAGCTTAGCGGCGGGTAACAATGAGCAGTTCTTC. This sequence encodes CASSLAAGNNEQFF. This chain uses TRBV7-2 with TRBJ2-1, with D possibly being TRBD2 (5 bases). Germline CDR1 and CDR2: SGHTA and FQGNSA. V was trimmed by 0 bases and J by 5 bases, leaving 8 bases between them. There are 14 residues in the CDR3.

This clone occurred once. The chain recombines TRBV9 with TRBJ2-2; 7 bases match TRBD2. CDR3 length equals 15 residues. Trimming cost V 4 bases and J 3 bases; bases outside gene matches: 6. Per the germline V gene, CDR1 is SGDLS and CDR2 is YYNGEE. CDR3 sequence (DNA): TGTGCCAGCAGCAACCGGGACTACTACACCGGGGAGCTGTTTTTT. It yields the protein CASSNRDYYTGELFF. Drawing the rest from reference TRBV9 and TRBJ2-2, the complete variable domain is DSGVTQTPKHLITATGQRVTLRCSPRSGDLSVYWYQQSLDQGLQFLIQYYNGEERAKGNILERFSAQQFPDLHSELNLSSLELGDSALYFCASSNRDYYTGELFFGEGSRLTVL.

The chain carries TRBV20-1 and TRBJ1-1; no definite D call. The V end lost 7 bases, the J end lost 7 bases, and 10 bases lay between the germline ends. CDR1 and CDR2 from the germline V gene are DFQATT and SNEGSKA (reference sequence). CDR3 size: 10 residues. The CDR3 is CSDSRGEAFF. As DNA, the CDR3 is TGCAGTGATTCAAGAGGTGAAGCTTTCTTT.

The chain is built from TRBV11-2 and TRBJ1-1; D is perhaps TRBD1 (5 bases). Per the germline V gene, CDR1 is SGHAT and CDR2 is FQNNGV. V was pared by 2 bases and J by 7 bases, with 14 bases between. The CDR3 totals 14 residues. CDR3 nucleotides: TGTGCCAGCAGCTTAAGGTCAGGGAGGGGTGAAGCTTTCTTT. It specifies CASSLRSGRGEAFF.

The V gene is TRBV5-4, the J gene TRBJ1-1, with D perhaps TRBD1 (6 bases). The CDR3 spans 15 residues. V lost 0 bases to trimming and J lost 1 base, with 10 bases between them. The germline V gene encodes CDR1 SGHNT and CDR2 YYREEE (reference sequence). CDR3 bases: TGTGCCAGCAGCTTGGGAGGGGGGACGAACACTGAAGCTTTCTTT. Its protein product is CASSLGGGTNTEAFF.

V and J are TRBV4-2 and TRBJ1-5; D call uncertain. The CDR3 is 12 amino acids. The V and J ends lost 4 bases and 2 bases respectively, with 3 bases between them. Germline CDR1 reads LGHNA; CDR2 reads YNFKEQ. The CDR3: CASSLGNQPQHF. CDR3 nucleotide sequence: TGTGCCAGCAGCCTTGGCAATCAGCCCCAGCATTTT.

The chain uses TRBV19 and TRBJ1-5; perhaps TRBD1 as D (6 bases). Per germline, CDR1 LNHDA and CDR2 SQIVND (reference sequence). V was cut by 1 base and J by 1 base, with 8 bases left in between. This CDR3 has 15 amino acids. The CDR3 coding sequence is TGTGCCAGTAGTATAGTAGGGGGGAGCAATCAGCCCCAGCATTTT. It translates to CASSIVGGSNQPQHF.

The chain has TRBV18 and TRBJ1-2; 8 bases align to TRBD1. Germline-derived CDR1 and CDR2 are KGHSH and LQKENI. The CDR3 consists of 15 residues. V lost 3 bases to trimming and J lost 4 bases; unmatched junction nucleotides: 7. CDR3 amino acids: CASSPGGTGRYGYTF. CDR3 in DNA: TGTGCCAGCTCACCGGGCGGGACAGGACGCTATGGCTACACCTTC. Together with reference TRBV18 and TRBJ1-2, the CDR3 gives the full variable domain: NAGVMQNPRHLVRRRGQEARLRCSPMKGHSHVYWYRQLPEEGLKFMVYLQKENIIDESGMPKERFSAEFPKEGPSILRIQQVVRGDSAAYFCASSPGGTGRYGYTFGSGTRLTVV.

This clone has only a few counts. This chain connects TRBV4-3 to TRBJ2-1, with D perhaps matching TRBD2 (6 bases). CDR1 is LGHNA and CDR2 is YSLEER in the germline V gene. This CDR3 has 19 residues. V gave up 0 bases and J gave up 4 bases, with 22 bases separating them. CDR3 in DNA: TGCGCCAGCAGCCAAGATTCCGCCCCGGGACTGGGGCTTTACAATGAGCAGTTCTTC. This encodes CASSQDSAPGLGLYNEQFF.

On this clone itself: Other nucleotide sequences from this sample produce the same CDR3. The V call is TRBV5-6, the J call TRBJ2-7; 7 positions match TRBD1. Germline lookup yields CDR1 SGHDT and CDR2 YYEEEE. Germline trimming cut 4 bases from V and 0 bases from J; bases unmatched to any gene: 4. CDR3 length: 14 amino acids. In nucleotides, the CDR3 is TGTGCCAGCAGCCTGGGACAGAGCTCCTACGAGCAGTACTTC. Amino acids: CASSLGQSSYEQYF.

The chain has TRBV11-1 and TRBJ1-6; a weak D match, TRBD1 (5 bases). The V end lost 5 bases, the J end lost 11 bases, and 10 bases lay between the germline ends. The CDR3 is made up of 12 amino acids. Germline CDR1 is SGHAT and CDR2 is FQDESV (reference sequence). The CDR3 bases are TGTGCCAGCAGCGGGGGTGGGGCACCCCTCCACTTT. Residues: CASSGGGAPLHF.

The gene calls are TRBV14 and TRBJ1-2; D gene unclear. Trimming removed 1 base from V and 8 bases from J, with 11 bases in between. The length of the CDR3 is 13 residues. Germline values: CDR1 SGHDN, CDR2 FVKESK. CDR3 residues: CASSQVPRRGYTF. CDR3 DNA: TGTGCCAGCAGCCAAGTACCAAGAAGGGGCTACACCTTC.

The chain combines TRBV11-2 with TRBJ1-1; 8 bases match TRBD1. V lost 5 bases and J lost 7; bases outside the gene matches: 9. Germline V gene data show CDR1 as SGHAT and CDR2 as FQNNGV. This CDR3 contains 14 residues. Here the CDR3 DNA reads TGTGCCAGCAGCAATCGGCAGGGGGCGCTTGAAGCTTTCTTT. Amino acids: CASSNRQGALEAFF.

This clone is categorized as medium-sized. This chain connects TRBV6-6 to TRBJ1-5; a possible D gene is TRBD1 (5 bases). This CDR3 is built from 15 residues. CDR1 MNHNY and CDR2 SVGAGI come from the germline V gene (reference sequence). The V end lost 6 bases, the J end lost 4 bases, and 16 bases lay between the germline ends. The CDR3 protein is CASSPDTSGNQPQHF. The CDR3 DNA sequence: TGTGCCAGCAGCCCGGACACCTCCGGGAATCAGCCCCAGCATTTT.

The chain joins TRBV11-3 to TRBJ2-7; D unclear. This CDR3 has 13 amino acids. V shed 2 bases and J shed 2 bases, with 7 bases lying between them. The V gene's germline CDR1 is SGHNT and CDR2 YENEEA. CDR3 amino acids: CASSLNGAYEQYF. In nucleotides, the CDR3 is TGTGCCAGCAGCTTAAATGGGGCCTACGAGCAGTACTTC.

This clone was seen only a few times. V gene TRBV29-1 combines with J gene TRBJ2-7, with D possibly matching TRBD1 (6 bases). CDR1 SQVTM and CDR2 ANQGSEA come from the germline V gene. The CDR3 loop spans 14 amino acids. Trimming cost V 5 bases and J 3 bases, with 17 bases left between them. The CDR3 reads CSVMEQGKIYEQYF. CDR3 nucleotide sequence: TGCAGCGTTATGGAACAGGGCAAGATCTACGAGCAGTACTTC.

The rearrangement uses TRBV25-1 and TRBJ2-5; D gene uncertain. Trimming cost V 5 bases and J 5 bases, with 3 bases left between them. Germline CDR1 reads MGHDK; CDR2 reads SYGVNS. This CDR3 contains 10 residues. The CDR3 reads CASSLETQYF. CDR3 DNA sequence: TGTGCCAGCAGTCTGGAGACCCAGTACTTC.

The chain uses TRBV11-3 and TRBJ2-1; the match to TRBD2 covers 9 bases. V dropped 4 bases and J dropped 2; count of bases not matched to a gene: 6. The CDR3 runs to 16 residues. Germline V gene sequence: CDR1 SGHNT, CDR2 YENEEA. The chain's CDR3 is CASSSRAGGAYNEQFF. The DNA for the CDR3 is TGTGCCAGCAGCTCCCGGGCGGGAGGGGCCTACAATGAGCAGTTCTTC.

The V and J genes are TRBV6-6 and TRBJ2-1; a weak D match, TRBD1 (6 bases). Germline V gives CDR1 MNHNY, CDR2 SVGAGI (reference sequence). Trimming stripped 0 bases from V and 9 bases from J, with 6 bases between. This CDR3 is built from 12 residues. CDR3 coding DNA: TGTGCCAGCAGTTACTCGACAGGTGAGCAGTTCTTC. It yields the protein CASSYSTGEQFF.

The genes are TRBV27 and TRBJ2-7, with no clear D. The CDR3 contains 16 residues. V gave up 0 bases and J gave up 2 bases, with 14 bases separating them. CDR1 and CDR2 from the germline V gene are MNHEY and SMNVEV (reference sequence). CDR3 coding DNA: TGTGCCAGCAGTTTATCCTCCGGCGGTTGGACCTACGAGCAGTACTTC. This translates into CASSLSSGGWTYEQYF.

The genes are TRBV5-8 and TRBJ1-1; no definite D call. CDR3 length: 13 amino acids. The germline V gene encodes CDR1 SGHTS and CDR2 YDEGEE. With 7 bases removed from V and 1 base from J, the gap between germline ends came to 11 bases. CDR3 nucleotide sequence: TGTGCCAGCTGGCGACGGACGAACACTGAAGCTTTCTTT. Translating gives CASWRRTNTEAFF.